Listed below are T cell receptor beta chains from one sample, sequenced in a study of blood T cell repertoires in COVID-19. Generated by immunoSEQ multiplex PCR, the TCRdb table keeps only in-frame clones and is missing some. The table records 200,000 to 250,000 clones, over 75% of them present only once. Material: peripheral blood. Receptors originate from a man aged 25 to 40 who had recovered from COVID-19. Both conserved end residues are part of each CDR3.

cdr3_aa v_call
CATGQDGTIYF TRBV5-4
CSARIQGEAFF TRBV20-1
CASSQDTRTLHF TRBV3-1/TRBV3-2
CASRTGMNTEAFF TRBV2
CASSQGARGGGWLGTQYF TRBV3-1/TRBV3-2
CASSSGLAGALSTDTQYF TRBV5-1
CSVEDRAQGYEQYF TRBV29-1
CASSLLAGRETQYF TRBV6-2/TRBV6-3
CSVEDLSRGLETQYF TRBV29-1
CASGLQLSGANVLTF TRBV5-1
CASSLGGGGAGTDTQYF TRBV7-7
CASSRAGTGLNEQYF TRBV4-2
CASSLVSNTEAFF TRBV11-2
CASSQAGGTGNTIYF TRBV6-6
CSVEGGLAGDTQYF TRBV29-1
CASSEVPGYSGNTIYF TRBV2
CASSHPPEGGIYTDTQYF TRBV4-1
CASSPGTGGLEAFF TRBV7-2
CASSSQGKYEAFF TRBV7-9
CASSLGGSSYNSPLHF TRBV7-2
CASSFQDNSPLHF TRBV12-3/TRBV12-4
CASRQRDRGYGYTF TRBV2
CATSERYNEQFF TRBV24-1
CASSRQNANTGELFF TRBV19
CASSQNRGEQFF TRBV5-1
CASSRNPQGYEQYF TRBV14
CASSPRTDYGYTF TRBV12-3/TRBV12-4
CASSPQTRNTEAFF TRBV18
CASSPDGVYGYTF TRBV27
CASSESHGQGFYGYTF TRBV6-1
CASSQAAGRINSPLHF TRBV3-1/TRBV3-2
CASSTGQRTHQETQYF TRBV5-4
CASSLNSGVYNEQFF TRBV7-3